These 3 T cell receptor beta chains were all obtained from the same sample, sequenced in a study of Ad26.COV2.S vaccination and SARS-CoV-2 variants. Method: immunoSEQ multiplex PCR; TCRdb's copy keeps in-frame clones and lacks some. The repertoire has 350,000 to 450,000 clones, around 90% of them found once; the top ten carry 3.5% to 4.5%. Sequencing used peripheral blood, obtained after recovery from COVID-19. The origin of the receptors is a human donor who had recovered from COVID-19.

CDR3: CASSYPDRGQNIQYF. The CDR3 DNA reads TGTGCCAGCAGTTACCCAGACAGGGGGCAGAACATTCAGTACTTC. The chain employs TRBV6-2 or TRBV6-3 and TRBJ2-4; 10 bases agree with TRBD1. With 2 bases clipped from V and 7 bases from J, the junction kept 5 bases outside the gene matches. This CDR3 is 15 amino acids long. CDR1 and CDR2 from the germline V gene are MNHEY and SVGEGT.

The chain combines TRBV2 with TRBJ2-2; 9 nucleotides line up with TRBD1. The V segment lost 5 bases and the J segment 0 bases; nucleotides outside the gene matches: 10. Germline lookup yields CDR1 SNHLY and CDR2 FYNNEI. The CDR3 runs 18 residues. The CDR3 loop reads CASSRTGVSVANTGELFF. CDR3 coding DNA: TGTGCCAGCAGTCGGACAGGGGTTTCGGTCGCGAACACCGGGGAGCTGTTTTTT.

The chain carries TRBV11-3 and TRBJ2-1, with 13 bases matching TRBD2. Per germline, CDR1 SGHNT and CDR2 YENEEA. The CDR3 covers 15 residues. With 3 bases clipped from V and 9 bases from J, the junction kept 5 bases outside the gene matches. For the CDR3, the DNA is TGTGCCAGCAGCTTTACTAGCGGGGGGGCCATTGAGCAGTTCTTC. Translating it yields CASSFTSGGAIEQFF.